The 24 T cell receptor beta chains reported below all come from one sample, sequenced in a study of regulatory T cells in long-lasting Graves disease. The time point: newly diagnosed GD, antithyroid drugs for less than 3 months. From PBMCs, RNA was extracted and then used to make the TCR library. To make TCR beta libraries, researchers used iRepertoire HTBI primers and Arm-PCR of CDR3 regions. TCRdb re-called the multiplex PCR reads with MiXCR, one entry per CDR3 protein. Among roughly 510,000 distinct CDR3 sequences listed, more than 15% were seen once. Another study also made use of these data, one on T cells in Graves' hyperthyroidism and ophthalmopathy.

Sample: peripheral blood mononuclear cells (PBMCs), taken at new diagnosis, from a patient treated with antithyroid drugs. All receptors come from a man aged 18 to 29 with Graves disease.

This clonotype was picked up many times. CDR3 in DNA: TGCAGTGCTAGAGTTCCGGGACAGGGTCCCAACTATGGCTACACCTTC. Protein sequence: CSARVPGQGPNYGYTF. The chain carries TRBV20-1 and TRBJ1-2, with 9 nucleotides matching TRBD1. Losses at the gene ends were 1 base for V and 2 bases for J; bases not matched to a gene: 8. The CDR3 loop spans 16 amino acids. Looked up from germline, CDR1 is DFQATT and CDR2 is SNEGSKA (reference sequence).

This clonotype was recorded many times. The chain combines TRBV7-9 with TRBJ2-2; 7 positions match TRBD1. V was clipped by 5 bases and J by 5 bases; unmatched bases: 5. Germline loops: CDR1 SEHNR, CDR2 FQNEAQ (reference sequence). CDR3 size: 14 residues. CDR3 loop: CASSIRQGTGELFF. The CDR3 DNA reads TGTGCCAGCAGCATCCGACAGGGAACCGGGGAGCTGTTTTTT.

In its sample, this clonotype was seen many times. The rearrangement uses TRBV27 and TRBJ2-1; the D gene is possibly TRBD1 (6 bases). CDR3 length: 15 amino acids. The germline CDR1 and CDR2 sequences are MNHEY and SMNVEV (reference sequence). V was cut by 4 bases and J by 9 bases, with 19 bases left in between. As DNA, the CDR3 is TGTGCCAGCAGTTCCTCCGGGACAATTTCCAGTGAGCAGTTCTTC. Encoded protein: CASSSSGTISSEQFF.

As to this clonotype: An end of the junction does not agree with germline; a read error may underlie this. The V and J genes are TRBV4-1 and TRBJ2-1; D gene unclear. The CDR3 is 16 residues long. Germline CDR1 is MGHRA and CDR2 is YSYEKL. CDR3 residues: CASSQEDDSSYNEQFF. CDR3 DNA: TGTGCCAGCAGCCAAGAGGACGATAGCTCCTACAATGAGCAGTTCTTC.

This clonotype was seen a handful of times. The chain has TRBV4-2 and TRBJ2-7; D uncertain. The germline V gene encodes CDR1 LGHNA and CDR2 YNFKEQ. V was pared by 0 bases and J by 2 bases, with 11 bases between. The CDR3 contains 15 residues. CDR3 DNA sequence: TGTGCCAGCAGCCAAGAGGTATCACTTCCCTACGAGCAGTACTTC. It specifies CASSQEVSLPYEQYF.

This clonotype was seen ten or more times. For the CDR3, the DNA is TGTGCCTGGAGCCCTCAGGCCAAGTACGGCTACACCTTC. It yields the protein CAWSPQAKYGYTF. This chain links TRBV30 with TRBJ1-2, with D uncertain. Deletions cut 3 bases from V and 8 bases from J, with 16 bases between. This CDR3 spans 13 amino acids. Germline lookup yields CDR1 GTSNPN and CDR2 SVGIG (reference sequence).

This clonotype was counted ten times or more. The CDR3 region has the DNA TGTGCCACCAGTGCAGAACCAGATTCCTACGAGCAGTACTTC. The encoded protein is CATSAEPDSYEQYF. The gene calls are TRBV24-1 and TRBJ2-7; D is ambiguous. This CDR3 spans 14 amino acids. The germline V gene has CDR1 KGHDR and CDR2 SFDVKD. V lost 5 bases and J lost 1, with 11 bases in between.

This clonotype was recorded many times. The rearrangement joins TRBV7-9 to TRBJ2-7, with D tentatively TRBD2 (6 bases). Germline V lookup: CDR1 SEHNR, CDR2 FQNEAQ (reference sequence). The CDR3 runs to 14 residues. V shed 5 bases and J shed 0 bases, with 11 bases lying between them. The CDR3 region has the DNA TGTGCCAGCAGCGCGGCGGGGCCCTCCTACGAGCAGTACTTC. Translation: CASSAAGPSYEQYF.

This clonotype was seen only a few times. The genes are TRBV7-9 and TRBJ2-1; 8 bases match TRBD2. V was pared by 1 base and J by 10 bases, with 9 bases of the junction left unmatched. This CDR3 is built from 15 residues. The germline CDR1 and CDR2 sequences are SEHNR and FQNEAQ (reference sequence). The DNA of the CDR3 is TGTGCCAGCAGCTTAGTGTCTAGCGGGCGTCAGGAGCAGTTCTTC. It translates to CASSLVSSGRQEQFF. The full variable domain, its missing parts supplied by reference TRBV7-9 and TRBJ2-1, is DTGVSQNPRHKITKRGQNVTFRCDPISEHNRLYWYRQTLGQGPEFLTYFQNEAQLEKSRLLSDRFSAERPKGSFSTLEIQRTEQGDSAMYLCASSLVSSGRQEQFFGPGTRLTVL.

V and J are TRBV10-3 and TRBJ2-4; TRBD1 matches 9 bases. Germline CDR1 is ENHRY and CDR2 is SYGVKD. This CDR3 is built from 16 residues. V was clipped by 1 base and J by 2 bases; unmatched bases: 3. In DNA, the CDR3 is TGTGCCATCAGTGAGTGGGGGACAGGGACCAAAAACATTCAGTACTTC. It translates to CAISEWGTGTKNIQYF.

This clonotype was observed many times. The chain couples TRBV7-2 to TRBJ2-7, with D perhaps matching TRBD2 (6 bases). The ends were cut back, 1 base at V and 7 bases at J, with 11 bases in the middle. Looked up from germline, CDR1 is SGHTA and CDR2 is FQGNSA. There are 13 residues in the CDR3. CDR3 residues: CASSLVIRGEQYF. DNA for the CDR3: TGTGCCAGCAGCTTAGTAATCCGGGGGGAGCAGTACTTC.

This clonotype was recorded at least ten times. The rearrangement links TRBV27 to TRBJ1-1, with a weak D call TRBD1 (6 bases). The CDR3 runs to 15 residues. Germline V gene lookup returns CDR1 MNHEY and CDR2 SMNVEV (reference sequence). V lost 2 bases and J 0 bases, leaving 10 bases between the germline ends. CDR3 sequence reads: CASSLGPGVNTEAFF. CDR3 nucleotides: TGTGCCAGCAGTTTAGGCCCAGGGGTGAACACTGAAGCTTTCTTT.

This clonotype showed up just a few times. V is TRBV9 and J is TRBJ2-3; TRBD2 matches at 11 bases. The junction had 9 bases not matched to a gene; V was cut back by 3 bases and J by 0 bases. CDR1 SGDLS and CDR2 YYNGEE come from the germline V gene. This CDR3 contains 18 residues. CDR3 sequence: CASSEPGTSGSSTDTQYF. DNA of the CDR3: TGTGCCAGCAGCGAGCCCGGGACTAGCGGAAGTAGCACAGATACGCAGTATTTT.

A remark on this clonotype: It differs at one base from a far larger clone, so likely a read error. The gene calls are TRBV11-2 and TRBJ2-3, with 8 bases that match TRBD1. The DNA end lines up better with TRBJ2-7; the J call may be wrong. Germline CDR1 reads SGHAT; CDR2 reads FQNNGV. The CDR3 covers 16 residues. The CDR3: CASSPQGANVYNEQYF. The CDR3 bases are TGTGCCAGCAGCCCGCAGGGGGCCAACGTCTACAATGAGCAGTACTTC.

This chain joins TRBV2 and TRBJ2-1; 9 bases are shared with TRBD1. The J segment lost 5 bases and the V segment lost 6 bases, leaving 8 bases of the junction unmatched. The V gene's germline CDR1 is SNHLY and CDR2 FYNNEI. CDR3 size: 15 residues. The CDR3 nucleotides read TGTGCCAGCAGCGGGGACAGGGAGTACCACAATGAGCAGTTCTTC. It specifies CASSGDREYHNEQFF.

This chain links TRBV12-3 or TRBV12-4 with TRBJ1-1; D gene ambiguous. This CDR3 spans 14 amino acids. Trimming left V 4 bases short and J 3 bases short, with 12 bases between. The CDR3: CASSYSPRDTEAFF. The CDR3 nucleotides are TGTGCCAGCAGTTACAGTCCGAGGGACACTGAAGCTTTCTTT.

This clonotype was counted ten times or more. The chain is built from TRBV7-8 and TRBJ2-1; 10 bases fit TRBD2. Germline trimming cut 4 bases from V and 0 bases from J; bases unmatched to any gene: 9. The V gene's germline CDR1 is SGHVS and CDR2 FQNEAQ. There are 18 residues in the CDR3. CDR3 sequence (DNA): TGTGCCAGCAGCTCGGGACTGAGCGGGAGGGGCTCCTACAATGAGCAGTTCTTC. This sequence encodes CASSSGLSGRGSYNEQFF.

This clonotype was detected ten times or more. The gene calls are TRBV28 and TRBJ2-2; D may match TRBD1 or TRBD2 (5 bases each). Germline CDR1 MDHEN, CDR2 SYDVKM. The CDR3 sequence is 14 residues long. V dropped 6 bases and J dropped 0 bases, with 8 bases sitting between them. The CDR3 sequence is CASRVGANTGELFF. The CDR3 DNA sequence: TGTGCCAGCAGAGTGGGGGCGAACACCGGGGAGCTGTTTTTT.

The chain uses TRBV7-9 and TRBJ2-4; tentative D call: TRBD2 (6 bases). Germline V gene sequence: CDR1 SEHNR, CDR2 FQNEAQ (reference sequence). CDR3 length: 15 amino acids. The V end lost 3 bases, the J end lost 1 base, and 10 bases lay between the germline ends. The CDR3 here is CASSFGGSAKNIQYF. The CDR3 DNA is TGTGCCAGCAGCTTTGGGGGGTCGGCCAAAAACATTCAGTACTTC. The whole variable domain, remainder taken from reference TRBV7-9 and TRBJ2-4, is DTGVSQNPRHKITKRGQNVTFRCDPISEHNRLYWYRQTLGQGPEFLTYFQNEAQLEKSRLLSDRFSAERPKGSFSTLEIQRTEQGDSAMYLCASSFGGSAKNIQYFGAGTRLSVL.

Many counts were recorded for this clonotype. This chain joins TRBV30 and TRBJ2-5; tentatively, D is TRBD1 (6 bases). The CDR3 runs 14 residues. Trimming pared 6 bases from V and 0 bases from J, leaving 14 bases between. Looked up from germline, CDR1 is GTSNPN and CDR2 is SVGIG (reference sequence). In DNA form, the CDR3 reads TGTGCCTGTCAGGGGCCGGGAAACCAAGAGACCCAGTACTTC. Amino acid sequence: CACQGPGNQETQYF.

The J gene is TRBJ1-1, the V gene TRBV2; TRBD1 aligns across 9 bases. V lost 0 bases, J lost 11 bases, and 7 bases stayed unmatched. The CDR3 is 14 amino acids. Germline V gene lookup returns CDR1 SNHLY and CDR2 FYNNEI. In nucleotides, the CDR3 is TGTGCCAGCAGTGAAGCAGGGGGACAGGGTAGGGCTTTCTTT. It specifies CASSEAGGQGRAFF.

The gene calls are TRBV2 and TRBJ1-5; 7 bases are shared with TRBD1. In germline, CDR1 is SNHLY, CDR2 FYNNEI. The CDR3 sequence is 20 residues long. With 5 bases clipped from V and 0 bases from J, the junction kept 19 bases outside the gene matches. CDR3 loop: CASSLFRLQGFSYSNQPQHF. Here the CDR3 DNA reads TGTGCCAGCAGTTTATTCCGATTACAGGGGTTTTCCTATAGCAATCAGCCCCAGCATTTT.

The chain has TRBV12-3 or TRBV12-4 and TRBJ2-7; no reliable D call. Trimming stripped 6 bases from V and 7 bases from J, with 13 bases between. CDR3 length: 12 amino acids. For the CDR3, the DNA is TGTGCCAGCAGCCCCCGGAACAGAGAGCAGTACTTC. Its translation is CASSPRNREQYF.

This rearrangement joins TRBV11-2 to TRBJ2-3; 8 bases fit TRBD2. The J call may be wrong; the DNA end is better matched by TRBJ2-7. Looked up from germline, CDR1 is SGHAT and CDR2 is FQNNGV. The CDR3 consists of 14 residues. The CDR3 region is CASSPGTSVYEQYF. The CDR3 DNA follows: TGTGCCAGCAGCCCCGGGACTAGTGTTTACGAGCAGTACTTC.